This T cell receptor (beta chain) is drawn from a study of shared clonotypes between healthy human individuals. This CDR3 has 13 amino acids. V lost 0 bases and J lost 3, with 4 bases in between. The V gene's germline CDR1 is SGHRS and CDR2 YFSETQ. Data came from immunoSEQ multiplex PCR; TCRdb stores just in-frame clones and leaves some out. The repertoire holds 400,000 to 500,000 clones, with around 80% as singletons. This sequence originates from a woman in her forties in good health. Some clones in this sample may be carry-over from other donors' samples. Source material: PBMCs. This chain joins TRBV5-1 and TRBJ1-3; D gene ambiguous. The CDR3: CASSLAGGNTIYF. CDR3 DNA sequence: TGCGCCAGCAGCTTGGCCGGTGGAAACACCATATATTTT.